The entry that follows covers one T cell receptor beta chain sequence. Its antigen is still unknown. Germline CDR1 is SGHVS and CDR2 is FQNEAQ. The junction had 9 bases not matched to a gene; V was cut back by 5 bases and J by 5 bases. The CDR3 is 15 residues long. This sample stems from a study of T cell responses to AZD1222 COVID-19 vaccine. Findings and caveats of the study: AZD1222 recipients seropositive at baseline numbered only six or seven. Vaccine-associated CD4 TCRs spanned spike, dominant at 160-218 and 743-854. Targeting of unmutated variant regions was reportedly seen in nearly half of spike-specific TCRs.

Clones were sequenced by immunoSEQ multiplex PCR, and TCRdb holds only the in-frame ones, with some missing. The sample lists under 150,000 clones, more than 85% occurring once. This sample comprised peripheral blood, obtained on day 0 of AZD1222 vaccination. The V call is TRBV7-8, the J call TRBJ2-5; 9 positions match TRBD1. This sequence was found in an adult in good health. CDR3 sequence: CASSQGQGFLETQYF. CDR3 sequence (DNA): TGTGCCAGCAGCCAGGGACAGGGTTTCTTGGAGACCCAGTACTTC.